This TCR beta chain was retrieved from a study of cytomegalovirus exposure and HLA in healthy donors. Across the whole study: Around 85 million unique TCRs from HLA-typed donors were held in an early data release.

Regarding the study as a whole: A later analysis showed that HLA-associated TCR beta chains had undergone more clonal expansion than equally common others. It has been reported that TCR beta sequences accurately predicted the HLA-A and HLA-B alleles of most subjects.

Worth noting for this clone: The antigen remains undetermined.

The PCR employed 60 Vbeta primers together with 13 Jbeta primers. Assay used: immunoSEQ multiplex PCR; TCRdb lists only in-frame clones, some missing. The sample contains about 200,000 clones, approximately 87% of which appear only once. V lost 2 bases and J lost 8, with 10 bases in between. There are 13 residues in the CDR3. From germline, CDR1 is LNHDA and CDR2 SQIVND (reference sequence). The TCR was taken from a man aged 30-40 years in good health and CMV-seronegative. The V call is TRBV19, the J call TRBJ1-3; D gene unclear. Sequenced material: PBMCs. CDR3 coding DNA: TGTGCCAGTAGTATAATTGGCGGGGACACCATATATTTT. Translation: CASSIIGGDTIYF.